This TCR beta chain came from a study of blood T cell repertoires in COVID-19. Study-level information: PBMCs, B-cell-depleted T cells, or T cells were the source of the cDNA or gDNA that made up the material.

The table lists this clone with a count of one. The CDR3 has 14 amino acids. V lost 0 bases to trimming and J lost 15 bases; unmatched junction nucleotides: 11. Germline-derived CDR1 and CDR2 are SGHDT and YYEEEE. Original processing methods: Nucleated cell number was recorded as an estimate derived from reference gene primer amplification. Profiling relied on immunoSEQ multiplex PCR, and the TCRdb table lists in-frame clones only, not all of them. V and J calls and clone size are copied from that table; D and trimming were computed from the DNA. This table has under 450,000 clones, more than 85% appearing once.

This sequence joins TRBV5-6 and TRBJ2-1, with TRBD2 matching over 8 bases. The material sequenced was PBMCs or T cells enriched from blood (not recorded which). The origin of this receptor is a woman aged 40 to 49 who had been exposed to COVID-19. CDR3 region: CASSLALGLDFPFF. The CDR3 nucleotides read TGTGCCAGCAGCTTGGCGTTGGGACTAGACTTTCCGTTCTTC.